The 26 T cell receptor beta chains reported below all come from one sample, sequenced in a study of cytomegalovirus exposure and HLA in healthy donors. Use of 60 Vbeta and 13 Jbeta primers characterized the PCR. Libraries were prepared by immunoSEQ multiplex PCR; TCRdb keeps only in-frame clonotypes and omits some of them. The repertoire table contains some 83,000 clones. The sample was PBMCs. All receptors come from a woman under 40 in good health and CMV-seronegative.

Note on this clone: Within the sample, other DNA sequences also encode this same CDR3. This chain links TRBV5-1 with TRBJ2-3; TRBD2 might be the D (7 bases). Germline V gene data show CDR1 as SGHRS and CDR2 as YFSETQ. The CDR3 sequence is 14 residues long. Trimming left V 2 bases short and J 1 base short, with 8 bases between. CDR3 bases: TGCGCCAGCAGCTTAGGGGGGGGCACAGATACGCAGTATTTT. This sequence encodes CASSLGGGTDTQYF.

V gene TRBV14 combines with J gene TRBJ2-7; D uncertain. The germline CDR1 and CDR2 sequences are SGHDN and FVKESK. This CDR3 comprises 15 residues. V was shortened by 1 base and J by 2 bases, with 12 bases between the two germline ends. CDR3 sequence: CASSQGRRPPYEQYF. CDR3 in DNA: TGTGCCAGCAGCCAAGGGCGGAGACCCCCCTACGAGCAGTACTTC.

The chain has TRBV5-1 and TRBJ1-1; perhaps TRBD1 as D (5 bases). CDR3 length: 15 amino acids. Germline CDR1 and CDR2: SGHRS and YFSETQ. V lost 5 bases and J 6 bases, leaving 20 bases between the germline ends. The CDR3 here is CASSSLQGGRPEAFF. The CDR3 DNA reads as TGCGCCAGCAGTTCATTGCAGGGAGGTCGTCCTGAAGCTTTCTTT.

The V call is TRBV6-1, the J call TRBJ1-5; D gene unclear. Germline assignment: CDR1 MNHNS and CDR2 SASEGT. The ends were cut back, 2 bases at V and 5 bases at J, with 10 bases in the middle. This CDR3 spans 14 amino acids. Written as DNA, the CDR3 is TGTGCCAGCAGTGAAAACAGCCCCCATCAGCCCCAGCATTTT. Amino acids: CASSENSPHQPQHF.

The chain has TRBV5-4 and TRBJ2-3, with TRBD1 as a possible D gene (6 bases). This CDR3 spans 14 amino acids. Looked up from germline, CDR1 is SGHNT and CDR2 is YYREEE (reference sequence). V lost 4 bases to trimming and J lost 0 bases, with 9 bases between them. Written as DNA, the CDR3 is TGTGCCAGCAGCCCCGGGACAAGCACAGATACGCAGTATTTT. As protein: CASSPGTSTDTQYF.

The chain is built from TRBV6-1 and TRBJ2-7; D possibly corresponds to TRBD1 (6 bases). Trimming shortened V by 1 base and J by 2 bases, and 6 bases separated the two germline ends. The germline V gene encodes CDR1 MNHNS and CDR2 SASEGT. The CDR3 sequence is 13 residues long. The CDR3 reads CASSEGGPYEQYF. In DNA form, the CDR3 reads TGTGCCAGCAGTGAAGGGGGGCCCTACGAGCAGTACTTC.

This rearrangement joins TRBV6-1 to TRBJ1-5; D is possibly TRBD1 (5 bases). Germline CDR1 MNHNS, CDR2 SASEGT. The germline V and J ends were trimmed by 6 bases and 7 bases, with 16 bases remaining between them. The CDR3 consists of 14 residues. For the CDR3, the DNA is TGTGCCAGCAGCCCTTGGGCGGGGGGACAGCCCCAGCATTTT. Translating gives CASSPWAGGQPQHF.

As DNA, the CDR3 is TGTGCCAGTTCACGTGGGGCCGCCTCTGGAAACACCATATATTTT. It translates to CASSRGAASGNTIYF. The chain uses TRBV19 and TRBJ1-3, with D maybe TRBD1 (5 bases). Germline V gives CDR1 LNHDA, CDR2 SQIVND (reference sequence). V lost 8 bases, J lost 0 bases, and 14 bases lay in between. The CDR3 covers 15 residues.

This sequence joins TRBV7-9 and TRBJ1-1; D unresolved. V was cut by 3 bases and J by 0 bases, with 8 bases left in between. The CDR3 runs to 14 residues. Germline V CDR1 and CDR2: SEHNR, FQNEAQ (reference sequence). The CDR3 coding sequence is TGTGCCAGCAGCTTCCCGGGATTGAACACTGAAGCTTTCTTT. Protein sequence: CASSFPGLNTEAFF.

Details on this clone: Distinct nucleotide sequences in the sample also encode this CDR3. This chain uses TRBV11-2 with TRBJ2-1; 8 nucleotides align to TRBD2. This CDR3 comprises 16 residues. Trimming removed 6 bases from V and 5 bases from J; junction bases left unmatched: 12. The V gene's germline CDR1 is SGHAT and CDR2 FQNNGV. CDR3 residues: CASRDLREGVHNEQFF. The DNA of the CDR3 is TGTGCCAGCAGAGATCTTCGGGAGGGTGTTCACAATGAGCAGTTCTTC.

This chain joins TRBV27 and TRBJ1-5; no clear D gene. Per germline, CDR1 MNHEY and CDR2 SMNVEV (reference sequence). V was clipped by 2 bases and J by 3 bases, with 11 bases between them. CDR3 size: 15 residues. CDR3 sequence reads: CASSLMAGINQPQHF. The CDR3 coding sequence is TGTGCCAGCAGTTTAATGGCAGGTATCAATCAGCCCCAGCATTTT.

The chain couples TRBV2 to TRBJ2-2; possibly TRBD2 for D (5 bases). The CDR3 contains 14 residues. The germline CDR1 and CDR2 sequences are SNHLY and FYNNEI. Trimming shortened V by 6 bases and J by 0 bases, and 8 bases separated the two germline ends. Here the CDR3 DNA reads TGTGCCAGCAGATACGGGACGAACACCGGGGAGCTGTTTTTT. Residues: CASRYGTNTGELFF.

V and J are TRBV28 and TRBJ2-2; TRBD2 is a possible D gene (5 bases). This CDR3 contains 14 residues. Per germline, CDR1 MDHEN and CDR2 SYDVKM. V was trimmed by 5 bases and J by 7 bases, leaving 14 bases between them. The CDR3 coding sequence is TGTGCCAGCAGTGGGCGGGCCCTCCTCGGGGAGCTGTTTTTT. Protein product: CASSGRALLGELFF.

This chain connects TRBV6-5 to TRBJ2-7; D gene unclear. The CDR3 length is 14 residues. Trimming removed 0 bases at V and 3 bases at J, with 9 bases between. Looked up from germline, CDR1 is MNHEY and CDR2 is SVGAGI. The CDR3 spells CASSYSGRIYEQYF. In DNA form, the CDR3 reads TGTGCCAGCAGTTACTCCGGCAGGATCTACGAGCAGTACTTC.

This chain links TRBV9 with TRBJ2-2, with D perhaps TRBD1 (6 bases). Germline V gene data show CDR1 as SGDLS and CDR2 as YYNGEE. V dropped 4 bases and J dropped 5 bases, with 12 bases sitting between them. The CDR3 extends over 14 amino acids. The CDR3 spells CASSRDRTTGELFF. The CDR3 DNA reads TGTGCCAGCAGCAGAGACAGGACAACCGGGGAGCTGTTTTTT.

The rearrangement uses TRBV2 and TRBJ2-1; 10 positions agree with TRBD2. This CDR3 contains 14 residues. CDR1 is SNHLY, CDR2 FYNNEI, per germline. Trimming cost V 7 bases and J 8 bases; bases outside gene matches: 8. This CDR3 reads CASTGLAGVDEQFF. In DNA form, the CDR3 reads TGTGCCAGCACTGGCCTAGCGGGAGTGGATGAGCAGTTCTTC.

CDR3 amino acids: CASSSGGMTYEQYF. Written as DNA, the CDR3 is TGTGCCAGCAGTTCGGGCGGGATGACCTACGAGCAGTACTTC. The chain links TRBV28 to TRBJ2-7, with D possibly being TRBD2 (6 bases). Germline V CDR1 and CDR2: MDHEN, SYDVKM. There are 14 residues in the CDR3. V was clipped by 4 bases and J by 2 bases, with 12 bases between them. The whole variable domain, filled in from reference TRBV28 and TRBJ2-7, reads DVKVTQSSRYLVKRTGEKVFLECVQDMDHENMFWYRQDPGLGLRLIYFSYDVKMKEKGDIPEGYSVSREKKERFSLILESASTNQTSMYLCASSSGGMTYEQYFGPGTRLTVT.

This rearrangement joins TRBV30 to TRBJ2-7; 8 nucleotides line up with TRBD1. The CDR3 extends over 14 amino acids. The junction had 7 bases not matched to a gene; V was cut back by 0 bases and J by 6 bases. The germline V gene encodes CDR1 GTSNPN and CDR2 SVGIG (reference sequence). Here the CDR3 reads CAWSVGQGATEQYF. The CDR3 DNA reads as TGTGCCTGGAGTGTCGGGCAGGGGGCAACCGAGCAGTACTTC.

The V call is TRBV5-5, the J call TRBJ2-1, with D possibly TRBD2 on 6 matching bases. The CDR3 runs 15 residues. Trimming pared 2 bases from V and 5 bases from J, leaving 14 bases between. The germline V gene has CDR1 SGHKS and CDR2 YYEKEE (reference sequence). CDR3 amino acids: CASSLGGTENNEQFF. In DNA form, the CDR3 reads TGTGCCAGCAGCTTAGGAGGGACGGAAAACAATGAGCAGTTCTTC.

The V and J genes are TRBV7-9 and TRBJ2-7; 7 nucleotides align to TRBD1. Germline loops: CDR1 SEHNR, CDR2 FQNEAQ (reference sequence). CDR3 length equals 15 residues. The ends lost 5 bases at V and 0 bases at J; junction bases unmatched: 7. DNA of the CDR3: TGTGCCAGCAGCGATCGACAGGGAAGCTCCTACGAGCAGTACTTC. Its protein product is CASSDRQGSSYEQYF.

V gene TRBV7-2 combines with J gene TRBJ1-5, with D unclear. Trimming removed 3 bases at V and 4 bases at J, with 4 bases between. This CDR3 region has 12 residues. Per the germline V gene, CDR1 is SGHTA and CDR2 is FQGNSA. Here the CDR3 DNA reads TGTGCCAGCAGCTTGTCGAATCAGCCCCAGCATTTT. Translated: CASSLSNQPQHF.

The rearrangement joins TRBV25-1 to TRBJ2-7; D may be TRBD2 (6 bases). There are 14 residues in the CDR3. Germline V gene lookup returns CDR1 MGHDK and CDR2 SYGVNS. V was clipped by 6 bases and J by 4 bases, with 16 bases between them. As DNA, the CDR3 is TGTGCCAGCAGCCCGGGAATAGCGGTATACGAGCAGTACTTC. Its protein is CASSPGIAVYEQYF.

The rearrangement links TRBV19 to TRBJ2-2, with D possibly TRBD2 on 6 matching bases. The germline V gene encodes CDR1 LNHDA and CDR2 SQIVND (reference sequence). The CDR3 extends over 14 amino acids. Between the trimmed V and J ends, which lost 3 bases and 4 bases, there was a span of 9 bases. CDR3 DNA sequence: TGTGCCAGTAGTATCGTGGGGGGCACCGGGGAGCTGTTTTTT. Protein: CASSIVGGTGELFF.

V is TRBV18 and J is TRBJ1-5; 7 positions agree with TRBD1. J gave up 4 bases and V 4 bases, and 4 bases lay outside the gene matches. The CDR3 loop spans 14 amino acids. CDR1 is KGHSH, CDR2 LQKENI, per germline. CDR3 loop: CASSRTGENQPQHF. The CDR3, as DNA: TGTGCCAGCTCACGGACAGGCGAGAATCAGCCCCAGCATTTT.

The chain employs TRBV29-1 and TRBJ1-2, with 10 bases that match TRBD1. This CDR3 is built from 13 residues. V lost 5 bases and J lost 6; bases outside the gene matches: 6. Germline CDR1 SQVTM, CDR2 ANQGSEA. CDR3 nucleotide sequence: TGCAGCGTTTGGACAGGGGGTAGGGATGGCTACACCTTC. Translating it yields CSVWTGGRDGYTF. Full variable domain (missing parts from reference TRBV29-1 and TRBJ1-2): SAVISQKPSRDICQRGTSLTIQCQVDSQVTMMFWYRQQPGQSLTLIATANQGSEATYESGFVIDKFPISRPNLTFSTLTVSNMSPEDSSIYLCSVWTGGRDGYTFGSGTRLTVV.

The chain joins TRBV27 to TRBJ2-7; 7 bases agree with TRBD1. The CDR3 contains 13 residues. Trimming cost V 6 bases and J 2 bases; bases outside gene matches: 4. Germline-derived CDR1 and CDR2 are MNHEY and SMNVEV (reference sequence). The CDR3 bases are TGTGCCAGCAGCTCGGGACAGACCTACGAGCAGTACTTC. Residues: CASSSGQTYEQYF.